The 9 T cell receptor beta chains below come from one sample, sequenced in a study of regulatory T cells in long-lasting Graves disease. According to the study, TCR beta libraries were built with iRepertoire HTBI primers and CDR3-region Arm-PCR. Each CDR3 protein is one row after TCRdb ran MiXCR on the multiplex PCR reads. The repertoire holds about 470,000 distinct CDR3 sequences, with more than 20% as singletons. Regarding time point: persistent/refractory GD, antithyroid drugs over 5 years with positive TRAb. RNA extracted from PBMCs served as the sequencing template. The sequences come from peripheral blood mononuclear cells (PBMCs), collected when the disease was refractory, from a patient treated with antithyroid drugs. These TCRs come from a female donor with Graves disease.

This clonotype has just a few counts. A single base is all that separates this from a far larger clone, so a read error is likely. J is TRBJ1-1 and V is TRBV6-9, with D uncertain. This CDR3 comprises 15 residues. V lost 3 bases and J 2 bases, leaving 13 bases between the germline ends. The germline CDR1 and CDR2 sequences are MNHGY and SVAAGI. The CDR3 protein is CASSYPSPPNTEAFF. Here the CDR3 DNA reads TGTGCCAGCAGTTACCCCAGTCCACCTAACACTGAAGCTTTCTTT.

This clonotype showed up many times. The genes are TRBV28 and TRBJ2-7, with 9 bases matching TRBD1. Unmatched junction bases numbered 5, after V lost 3 bases and J lost 5 bases. Looked up from germline, CDR1 is MDHEN and CDR2 is SYDVKM. This CDR3 has 14 residues. In nucleotides, the CDR3 is TGTGCCAGCAGTTTGGACAGGGGAGCAGACGAGCAGTACTTC. Encoded protein: CASSLDRGADEQYF.

This clonotype was counted many times. The V and J genes are TRBV6-1 and TRBJ2-7, with 7 bases aligning to TRBD1. The germline V gene encodes CDR1 MNHNS and CDR2 SASEGT. The CDR3 loop spans 13 amino acids. With V trimmed by 9 bases and J by 3 bases, 8 bases remained unmatched. The DNA of the CDR3 is TGTGCCAGTAACTTCGACAGGGTCTACGAGCAGTACTTC. Amino acids: CASNFDRVYEQYF.

V is TRBV12-5 and J is TRBJ2-1; perhaps D is TRBD1 or TRBD2 (6 bases each). The CDR3 runs 15 residues. The germline gives CDR1 LGHNT, CDR2 FRNRAP. V dropped 3 bases and J dropped 3 bases, with 12 bases sitting between them. The CDR3 nucleotides are TGTGCTAGTGGTTTAGGGGGGATAGACTACAATGAGCAGTTCTTC. Its protein product is CASGLGGIDYNEQFF.

This clonotype appeared a few times. Here the CDR3 DNA reads TGTGCCAGCACCGACGAACGCGGGGGTGGAAACACCGGGGAGCTGTTTTTT. It encodes CASTDERGGGNTGELFF. The gene calls are TRBV12-3 or TRBV12-4 and TRBJ2-2, with 7 bases aligning to TRBD2. This CDR3 comprises 17 residues. V shed 7 bases, J shed 2 bases, and the junction held 13 bases outside the gene matches.

The table lists this clonotype with a few counts. The chain combines TRBV6-2 or TRBV6-3 with TRBJ2-7; TRBD2 agrees at 8 bases. Germline V lookup: CDR1 MNHEY, CDR2 SVGEGT. The junction had 4 bases not matched to a gene; V was cut back by 3 bases and J by 3 bases. The CDR3 contains 14 residues. CDR3 in amino acids: CASSYHLAGYEQYF. CDR3 in DNA: TGTGCCAGCAGTTATCATCTAGCGGGCTACGAGCAGTACTTC.

The CDR3 protein is CASSQPRRGGTQYF. The CDR3 DNA follows: TGTGCCAGCAGCCAGCCAAGGAGGGGCGGTACGCAGTATTTT. The genes are TRBV14 and TRBJ2-3; D possibly corresponds to TRBD2 (6 bases). The V gene lost 3 bases and the J gene lost 8 bases, with 15 bases spanning the gap. CDR1 and CDR2 (germline): SGHDN, FVKESK. The CDR3 is 14 residues long. Full variable domain (remainder filled in from reference TRBV14 and TRBJ2-3): EAGVTQFPSHSVIEKGQTVTLRCDPISGHDNLYWYRRVMGKEIKFLLHFVKESKQDESGMPNNRFLAERTGGTYSTLKVQPAELEDSGVYFCASSQPRRGGTQYFGPGTRLTVL.

This clonotype was found a few times. This chain links TRBV19 with TRBJ1-1; D unresolved. The V and J ends lost 7 bases and 0 bases respectively, with 9 bases between them. Germline V gene sequence: CDR1 LNHDA, CDR2 SQIVND (reference sequence). CDR3 length equals 13 residues. The CDR3 bases are TGTGCCAGTAACCAGGCTTTGAACACTGAAGCTTTCTTT. As protein: CASNQALNTEAFF. The full variable domain, completed using reference TRBV19 and TRBJ1-1, is DGGITQSPKYLFRKEGQNVTLSCEQNLNHDAMYWYRQDPGQGLRLIYYSQIVNDFQKGDIAEGYSVSREKKESFPLTVTSAQKNPTAFYLCASNQALNTEAFFGQGTRLTVV.

This CDR3 is CASRQGAGNEQFF. As DNA, the CDR3 is TGTGCCAGCAGACAGGGGGCTGGGAATGAGCAGTTCTTC. V usage is TRBV28 and J usage is TRBJ2-1; 9 bases align to TRBD1. Germline assignment: CDR1 MDHEN and CDR2 SYDVKM. The CDR3 contains 13 residues. The trim removed 6 bases at V and 7 bases at J, leaving 4 bases unmatched.